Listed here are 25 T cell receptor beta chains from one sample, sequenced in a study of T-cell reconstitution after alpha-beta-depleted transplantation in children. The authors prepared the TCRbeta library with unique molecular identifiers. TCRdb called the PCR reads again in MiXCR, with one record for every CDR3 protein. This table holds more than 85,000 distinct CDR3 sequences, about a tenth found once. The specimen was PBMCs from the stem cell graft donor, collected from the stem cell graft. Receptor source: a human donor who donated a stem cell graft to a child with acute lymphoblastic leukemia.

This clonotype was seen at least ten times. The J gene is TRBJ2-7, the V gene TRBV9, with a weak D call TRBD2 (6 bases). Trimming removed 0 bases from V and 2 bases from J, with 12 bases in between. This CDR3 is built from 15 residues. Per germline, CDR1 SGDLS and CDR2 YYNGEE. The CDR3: CASSVGGAGTYEQYF. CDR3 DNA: TGTGCCAGCAGCGTAGGCGGGGCTGGAACCTACGAGCAGTACTTC.

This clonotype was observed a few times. Here the CDR3 reads CASSPRVGGLAKNIQYF. CDR3 bases: TGCGCCAGCAGCCCCCGGGTGGGGGGTTTGGCCAAAAACATTCAGTACTTC. The chain uses TRBV4-1 and TRBJ2-4; possible D gene TRBD2, 6 bases. Looked up from germline, CDR1 is MGHRA and CDR2 is YSYEKL. The V end was cut by 4 bases, the J end by 1 base, with 17 bases between. This CDR3 region has 17 residues.

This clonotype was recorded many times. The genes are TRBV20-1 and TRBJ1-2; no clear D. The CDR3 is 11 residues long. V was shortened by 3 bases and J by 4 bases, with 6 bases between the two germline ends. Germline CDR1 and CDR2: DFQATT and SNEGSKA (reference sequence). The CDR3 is CSASPGYGYTF. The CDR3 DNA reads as TGCAGTGCTAGTCCAGGCTATGGCTACACCTTC.

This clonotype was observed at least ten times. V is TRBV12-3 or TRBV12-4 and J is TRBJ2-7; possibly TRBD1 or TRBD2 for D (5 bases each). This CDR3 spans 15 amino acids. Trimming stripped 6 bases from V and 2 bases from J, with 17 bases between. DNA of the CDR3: TGTGCCAGCAGGGCGAGGTTGGGGGAAACCTACGAGCAGTACTTC. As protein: CASRARLGETYEQYF.

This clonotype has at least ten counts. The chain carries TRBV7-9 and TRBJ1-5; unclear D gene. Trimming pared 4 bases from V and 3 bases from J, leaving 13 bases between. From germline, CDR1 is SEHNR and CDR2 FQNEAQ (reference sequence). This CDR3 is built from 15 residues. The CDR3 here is CASSSGGHPNQPQHF. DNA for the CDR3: TGTGCCAGCAGCTCGGGTGGGCACCCCAATCAGCCCCAGCATTTT.

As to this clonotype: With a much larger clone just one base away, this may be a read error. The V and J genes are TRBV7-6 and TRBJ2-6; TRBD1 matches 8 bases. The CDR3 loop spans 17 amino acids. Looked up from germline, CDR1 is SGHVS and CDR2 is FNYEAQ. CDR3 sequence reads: CASTFGTGSSVANVLTF. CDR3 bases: TGTGCCAGCACCTTCGGGACAGGCAGCTCTGTGGCCAACGTCCTGACTTTC.

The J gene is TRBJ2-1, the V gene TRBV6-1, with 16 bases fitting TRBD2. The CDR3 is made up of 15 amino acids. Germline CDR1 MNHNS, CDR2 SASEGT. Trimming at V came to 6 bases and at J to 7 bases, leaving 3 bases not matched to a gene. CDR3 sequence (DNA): TGTGCCAGCAGACCGGGACTAGCGGGGGGGAATGAGCAGTTCTTC. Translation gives CASRPGLAGGNEQFF.

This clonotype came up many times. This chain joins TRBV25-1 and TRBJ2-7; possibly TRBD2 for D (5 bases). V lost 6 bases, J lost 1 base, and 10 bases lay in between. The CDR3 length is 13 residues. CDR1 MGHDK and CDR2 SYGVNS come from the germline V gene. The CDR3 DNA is TGTGCCAGCAGATGGGGAGCTTCCTACGAGCAGTACTTC. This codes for CASRWGASYEQYF.

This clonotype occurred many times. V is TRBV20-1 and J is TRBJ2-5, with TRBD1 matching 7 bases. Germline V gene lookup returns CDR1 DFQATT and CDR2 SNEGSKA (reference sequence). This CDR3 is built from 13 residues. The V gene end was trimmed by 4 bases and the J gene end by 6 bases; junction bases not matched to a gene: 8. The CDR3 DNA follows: TGCAGTGCTACTTGGACAGGAGGACAGACCCAGTACTTC. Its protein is CSATWTGGQTQYF.

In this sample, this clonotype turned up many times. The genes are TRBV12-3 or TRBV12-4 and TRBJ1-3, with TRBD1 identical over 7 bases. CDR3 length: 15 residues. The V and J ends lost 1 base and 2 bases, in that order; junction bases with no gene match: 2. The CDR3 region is CASSLETGTGNTIYF. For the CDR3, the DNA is TGTGCCAGCAGTTTAGAGACAGGGACTGGAAACACCATATATTTT.

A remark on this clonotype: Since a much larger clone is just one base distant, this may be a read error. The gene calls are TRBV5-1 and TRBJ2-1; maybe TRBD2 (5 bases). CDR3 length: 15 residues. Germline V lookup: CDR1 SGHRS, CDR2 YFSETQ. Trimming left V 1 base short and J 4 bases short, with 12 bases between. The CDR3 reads CASSLSWERYNEQFF. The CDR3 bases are TGCGCCAGCAGCTTGTCCTGGGAGAGGTACAATGAGCAGTTCTTC.

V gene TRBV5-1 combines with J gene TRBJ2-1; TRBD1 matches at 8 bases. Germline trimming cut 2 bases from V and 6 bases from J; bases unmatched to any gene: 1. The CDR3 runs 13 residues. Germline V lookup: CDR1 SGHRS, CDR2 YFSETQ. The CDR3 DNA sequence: TGCGCCAGCAGCTTCGACAGGGGCAATGAGCAGTTCTTC. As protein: CASSFDRGNEQFF. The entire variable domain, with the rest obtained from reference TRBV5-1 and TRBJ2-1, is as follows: KAGVTQTPRYLIKTRGQQVTLSCSPISGHRSVSWYQQTPGQGLQFLFEYFSETQRNKGNFPGRFSGRQFSNSRSEMNVSTLELGDSALYLCASSFDRGNEQFFGPGTRLTVL.

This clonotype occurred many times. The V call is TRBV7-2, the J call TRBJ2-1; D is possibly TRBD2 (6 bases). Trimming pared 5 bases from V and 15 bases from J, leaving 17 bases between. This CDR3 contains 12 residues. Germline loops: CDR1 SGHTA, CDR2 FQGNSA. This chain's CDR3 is CASSPEGLARFF. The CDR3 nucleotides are TGTGCCAGCAGCCCAGAAGGTCTAGCGCGGTTCTTC.

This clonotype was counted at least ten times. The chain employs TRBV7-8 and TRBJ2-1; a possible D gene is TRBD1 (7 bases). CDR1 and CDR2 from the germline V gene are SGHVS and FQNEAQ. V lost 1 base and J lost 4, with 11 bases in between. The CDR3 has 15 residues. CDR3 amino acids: CASSLGGDRYNEQFF. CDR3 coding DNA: TGTGCCAGCAGCTTAGGGGGGGACAGATACAATGAGCAGTTCTTC.

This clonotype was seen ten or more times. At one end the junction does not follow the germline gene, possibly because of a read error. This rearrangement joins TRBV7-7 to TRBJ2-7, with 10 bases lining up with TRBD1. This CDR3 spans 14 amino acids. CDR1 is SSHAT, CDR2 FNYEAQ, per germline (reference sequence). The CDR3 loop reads CASSLRTGGGEQYF. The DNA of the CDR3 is TGTGCTAGCAGCTTAAGGACAGGGGGGGGCGAGCAGTACTTC. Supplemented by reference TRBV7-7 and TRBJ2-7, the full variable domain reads GAGVSQSPRYKVTKRGQDVTLRCDPISSHATLYWYQQALGQGPEFLTYFNYEAQPDKSGLPSDRFSAERPEGSISTLTIQRTEQRDSAMYRCASSLRTGGGEQYFGPGTRLTVT.

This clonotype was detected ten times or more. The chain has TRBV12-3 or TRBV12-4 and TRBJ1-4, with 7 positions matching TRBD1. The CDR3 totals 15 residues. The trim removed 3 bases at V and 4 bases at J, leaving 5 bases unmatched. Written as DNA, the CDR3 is TGTGCCAGCAGTTTGGGCCAGGGGGTTAATGAAAAACTGTTTTTT. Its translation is CASSLGQGVNEKLFF.

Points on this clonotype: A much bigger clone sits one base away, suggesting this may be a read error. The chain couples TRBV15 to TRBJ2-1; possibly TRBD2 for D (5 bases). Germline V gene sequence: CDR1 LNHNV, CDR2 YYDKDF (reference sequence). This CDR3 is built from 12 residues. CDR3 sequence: CATSTSGYEQLF. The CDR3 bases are TGTGCCACCAGCACGAGCGGATATGAGCAGCTCTTC.

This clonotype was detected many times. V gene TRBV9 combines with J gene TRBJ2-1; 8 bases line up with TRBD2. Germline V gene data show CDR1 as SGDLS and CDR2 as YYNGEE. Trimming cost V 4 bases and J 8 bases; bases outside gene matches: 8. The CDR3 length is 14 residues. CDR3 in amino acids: CASSSQAGEDEQFF. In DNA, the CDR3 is TGTGCCAGCAGCTCCCAAGCGGGAGAGGATGAGCAGTTCTTC. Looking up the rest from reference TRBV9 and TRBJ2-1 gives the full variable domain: DSGVTQTPKHLITATGQRVTLRCSPRSGDLSVYWYQQSLDQGLQFLIQYYNGEERAKGNILERFSAQQFPDLHSELNLSSLELGDSALYFCASSSQAGEDEQFFGPGTRLTVL.

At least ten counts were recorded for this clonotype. The CDR3 DNA reads as TGTGCCAGCAGCTCGAGGGACAGGCCGATGAATGAGCAGTTCTTC. This sequence encodes CASSSRDRPMNEQFF. This chain connects TRBV7-3 to TRBJ2-1; 8 bases fit TRBD1. Germline CDR1 and CDR2: SGHTA and FQGTGA. V lost 4 bases, J lost 7 bases, and 9 bases stayed unmatched. The CDR3 is 15 amino acids.

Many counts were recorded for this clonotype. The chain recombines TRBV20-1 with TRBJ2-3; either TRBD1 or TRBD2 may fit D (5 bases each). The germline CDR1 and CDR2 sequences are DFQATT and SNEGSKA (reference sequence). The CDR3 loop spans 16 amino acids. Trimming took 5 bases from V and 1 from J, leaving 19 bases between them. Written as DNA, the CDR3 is TGCAGTGCTTTTCGCCGAGAGGGGCGAGGCACAGATACGCAGTATTTT. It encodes CSAFRREGRGTDTQYF.

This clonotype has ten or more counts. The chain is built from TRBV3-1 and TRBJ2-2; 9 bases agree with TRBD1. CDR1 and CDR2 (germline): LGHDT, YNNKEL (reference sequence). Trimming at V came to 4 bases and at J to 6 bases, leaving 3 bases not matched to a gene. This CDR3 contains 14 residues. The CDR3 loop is CASSPGQGAGELFF. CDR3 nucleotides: TGTGCCAGCAGCCCGGGACAGGGAGCCGGGGAGCTGTTTTTT.

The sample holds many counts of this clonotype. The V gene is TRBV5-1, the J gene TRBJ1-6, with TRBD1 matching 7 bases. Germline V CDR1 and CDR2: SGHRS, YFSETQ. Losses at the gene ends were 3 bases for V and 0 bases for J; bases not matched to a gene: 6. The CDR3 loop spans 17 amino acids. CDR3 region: CASSSGQQSSYNSPLHF. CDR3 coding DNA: TGCGCCAGCAGCTCGGGACAGCAGAGCTCCTATAATTCACCCCTCCACTTT.

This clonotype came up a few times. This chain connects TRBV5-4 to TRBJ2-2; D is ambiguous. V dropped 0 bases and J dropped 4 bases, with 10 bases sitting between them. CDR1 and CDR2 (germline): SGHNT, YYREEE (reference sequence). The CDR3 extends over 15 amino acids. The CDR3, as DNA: TGTGCCAGCAGCTTGGCTGGGCCCCTCACCGGGGAGCTGTTTTTT. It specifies CASSLAGPLTGELFF.

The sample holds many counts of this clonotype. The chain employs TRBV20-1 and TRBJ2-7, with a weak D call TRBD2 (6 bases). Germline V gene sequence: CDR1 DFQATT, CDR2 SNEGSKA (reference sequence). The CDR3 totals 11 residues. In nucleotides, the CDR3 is TGCAGCGTGGGGGAGGACTACGAGCAGTACTTC. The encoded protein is CSVGEDYEQYF.

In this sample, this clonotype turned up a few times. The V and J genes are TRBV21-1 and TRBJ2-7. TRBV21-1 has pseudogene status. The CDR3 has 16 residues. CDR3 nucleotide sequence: TGTGCCAGCAGCAAAGGGGTCAGCCTTGACGCATACGAGCAGTACTTC. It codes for CASSKGVSLDAYEQYF.